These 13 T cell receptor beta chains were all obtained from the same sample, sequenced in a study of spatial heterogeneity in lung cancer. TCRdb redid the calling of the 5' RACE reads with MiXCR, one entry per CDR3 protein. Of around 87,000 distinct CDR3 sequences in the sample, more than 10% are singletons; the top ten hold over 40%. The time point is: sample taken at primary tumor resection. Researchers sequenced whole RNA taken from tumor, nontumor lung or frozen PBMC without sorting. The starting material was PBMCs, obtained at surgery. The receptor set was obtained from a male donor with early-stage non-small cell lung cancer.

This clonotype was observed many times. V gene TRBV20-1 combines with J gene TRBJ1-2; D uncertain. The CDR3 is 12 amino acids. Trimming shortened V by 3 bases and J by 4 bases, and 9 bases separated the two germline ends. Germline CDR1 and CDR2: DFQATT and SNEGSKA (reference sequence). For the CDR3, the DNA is TGCAGTGCTAGCAGAGCGCGCTATGGCTACACCTTC. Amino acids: CSASRARYGYTF.

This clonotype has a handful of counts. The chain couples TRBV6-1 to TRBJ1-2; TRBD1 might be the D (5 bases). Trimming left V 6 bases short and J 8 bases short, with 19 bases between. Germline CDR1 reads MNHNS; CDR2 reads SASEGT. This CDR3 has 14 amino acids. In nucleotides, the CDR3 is TGTGCCAGCAGCCCAGACCAGGGAAGAGTCGGCTACACCTTC. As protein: CASSPDQGRVGYTF.

For the CDR3, the DNA is TGCAGTGCTAGTCTTCCTAGCCGAACGGACAATGAGCAGTTCTTC. Translated, it gives CSASLPSRTDNEQFF. This chain joins TRBV20-1 and TRBJ2-1, with D tentatively TRBD2 (5 bases). Per the germline V gene, CDR1 is DFQATT and CDR2 is SNEGSKA (reference sequence). This CDR3 contains 15 residues. V lost 3 bases, J lost 5 bases, and 17 bases lay in between.

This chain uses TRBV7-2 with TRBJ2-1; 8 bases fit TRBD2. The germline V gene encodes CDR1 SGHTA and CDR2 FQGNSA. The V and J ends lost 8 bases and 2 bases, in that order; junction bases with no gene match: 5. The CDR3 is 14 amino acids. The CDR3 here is CASLTGGPYNEQFF. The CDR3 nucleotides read TGTGCCAGCTTGACGGGGGGGCCCTACAATGAGCAGTTCTTC.

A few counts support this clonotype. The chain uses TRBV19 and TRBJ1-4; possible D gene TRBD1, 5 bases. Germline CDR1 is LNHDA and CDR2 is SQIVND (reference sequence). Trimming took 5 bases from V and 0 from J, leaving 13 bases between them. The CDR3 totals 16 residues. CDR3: CASSGTGTATNEKLFF. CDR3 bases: TGTGCCAGTAGTGGGACTGGAACTGCAACTAATGAAAAACTGTTTTTT.

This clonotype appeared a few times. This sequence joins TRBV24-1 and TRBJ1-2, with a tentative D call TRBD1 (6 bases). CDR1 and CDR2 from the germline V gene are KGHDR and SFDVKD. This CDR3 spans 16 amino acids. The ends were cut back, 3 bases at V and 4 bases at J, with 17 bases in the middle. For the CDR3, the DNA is TGTGCCACCAGTGATCGGACAGCCCAGTCGGGCTATGGCTACACCTTC. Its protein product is CATSDRTAQSGYGYTF.

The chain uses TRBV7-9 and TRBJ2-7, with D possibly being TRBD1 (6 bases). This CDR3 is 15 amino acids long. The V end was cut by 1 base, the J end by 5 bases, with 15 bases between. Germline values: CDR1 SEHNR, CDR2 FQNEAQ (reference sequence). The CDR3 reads CASSLERDKLNEQYF. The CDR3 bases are TGTGCCAGCAGCTTAGAACGGGACAAACTCAACGAGCAGTACTTC.

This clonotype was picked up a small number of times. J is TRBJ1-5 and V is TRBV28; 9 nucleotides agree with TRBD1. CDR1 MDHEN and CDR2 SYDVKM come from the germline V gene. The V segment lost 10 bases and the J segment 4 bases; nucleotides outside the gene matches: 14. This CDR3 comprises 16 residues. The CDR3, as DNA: TGTGCCACACTCGAGCCGGGACAGGGTGTGAATCAGCCCCAGCATTTT. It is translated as CATLEPGQGVNQPQHF.

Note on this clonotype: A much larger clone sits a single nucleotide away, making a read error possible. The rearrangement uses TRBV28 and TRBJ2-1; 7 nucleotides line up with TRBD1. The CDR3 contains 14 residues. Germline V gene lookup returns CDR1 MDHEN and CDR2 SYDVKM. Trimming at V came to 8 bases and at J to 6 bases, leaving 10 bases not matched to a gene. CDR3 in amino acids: CASEIDRAGNEQFF. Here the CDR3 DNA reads TGTGCCAGCGAAATCGACAGGGCTGGCAATGAGCAGTTCTTC.

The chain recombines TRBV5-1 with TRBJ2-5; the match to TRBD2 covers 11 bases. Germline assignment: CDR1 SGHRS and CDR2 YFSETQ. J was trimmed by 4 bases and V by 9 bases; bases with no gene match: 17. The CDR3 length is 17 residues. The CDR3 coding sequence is TGCGCCACCCGCAAGACAGGTAGCGGGGGGGCCGGAGAGACCCAGTACTTC. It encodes CATRKTGSGGAGETQYF.

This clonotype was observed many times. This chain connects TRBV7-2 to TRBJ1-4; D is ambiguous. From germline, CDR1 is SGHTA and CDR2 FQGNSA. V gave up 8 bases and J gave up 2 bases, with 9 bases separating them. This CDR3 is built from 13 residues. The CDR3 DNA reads TGTGCCAGCGCGGCTGGGACTAATGAAAAACTGTTTTTT. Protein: CASAAGTNEKLFF.

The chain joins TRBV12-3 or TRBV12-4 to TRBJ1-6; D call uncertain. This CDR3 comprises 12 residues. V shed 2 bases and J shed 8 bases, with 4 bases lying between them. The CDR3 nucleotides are TGTGCCAGCAGTTTAAGGGATTCACCCCTCCACTTT. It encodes CASSLRDSPLHF.

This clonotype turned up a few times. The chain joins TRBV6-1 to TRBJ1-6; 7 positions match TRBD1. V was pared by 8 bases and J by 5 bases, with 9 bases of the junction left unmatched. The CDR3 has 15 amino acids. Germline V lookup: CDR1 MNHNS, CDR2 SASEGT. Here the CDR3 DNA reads TGTGCCAGCGGCGAACAGGGGTGGGATAATTCACCCCTCCACTTT. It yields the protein CASGEQGWDNSPLHF.